This T cell receptor (beta chain) was documented in a study of T cells in Graves' hyperthyroidism and ophthalmopathy. General study results and limits: A median roughly six months before onset, the model predicted ophthalmopathy.

This clonotype was seen many times. Antigen: not known. The investigators amplified TCR beta CDR3 regions from RNA transcripts. A first-round RT-PCR of the TCR CDR3 used the HTBI primer set. TCRdb redid the calling of the multiplex PCR reads with MiXCR, one entry per CDR3 protein. The table has 200,000 to 300,000 distinct CDR3 sequences, around 15% seen once. Duration under 3 months, a NOSPECS grade of at least 4, and a Clinical Activity Score of at least 3 characterized the ophthalmopathy patients. Diagnostic assessment was based on clinical symptoms, serum thyroxine and TRAb, thyroid ultrasound and orbital computed tomography. V was clipped by 10 bases and J by 6 bases, with 18 bases between them. CDR3 length: 13 amino acids. Germline lookup yields CDR1 ENHRY and CDR2 SYGVKD.

The sequence was collected from a woman aged 18-29 years with Graves' ophthalmopathy. Specimen: blood. The gene calls are TRBV10-3 and TRBJ1-2; tentatively, D is TRBD1 (5 bases). CDR3 in DNA: TGTGCCACCAGGCGGGGGGGAGGCGATGGCTACACCTTC. Translated: CATRRGGGDGYTF.